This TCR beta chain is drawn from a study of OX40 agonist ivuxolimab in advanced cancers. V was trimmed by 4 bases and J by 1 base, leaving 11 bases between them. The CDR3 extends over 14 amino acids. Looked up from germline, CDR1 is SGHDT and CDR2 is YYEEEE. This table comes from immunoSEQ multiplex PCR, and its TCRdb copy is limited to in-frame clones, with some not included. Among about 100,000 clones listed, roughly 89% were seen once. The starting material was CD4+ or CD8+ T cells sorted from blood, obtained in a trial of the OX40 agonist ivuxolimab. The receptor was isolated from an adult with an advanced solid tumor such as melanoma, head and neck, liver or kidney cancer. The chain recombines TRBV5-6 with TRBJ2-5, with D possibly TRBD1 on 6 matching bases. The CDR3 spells CASSRRTAQETQYF. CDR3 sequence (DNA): TGTGCCAGCAGCCGGCGGACAGCCCAAGAGACCCAGTACTTC.